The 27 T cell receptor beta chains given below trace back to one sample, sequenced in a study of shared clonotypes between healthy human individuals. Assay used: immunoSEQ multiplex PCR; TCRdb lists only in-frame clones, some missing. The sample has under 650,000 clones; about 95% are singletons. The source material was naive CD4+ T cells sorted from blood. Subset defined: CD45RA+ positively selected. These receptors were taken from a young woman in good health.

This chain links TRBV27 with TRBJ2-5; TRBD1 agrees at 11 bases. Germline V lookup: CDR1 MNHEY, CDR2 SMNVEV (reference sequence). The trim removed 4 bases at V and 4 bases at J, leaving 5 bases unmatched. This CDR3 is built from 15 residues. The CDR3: CASSYRTGGLETQYF. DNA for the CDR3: TGTGCCAGCAGTTATCGGACAGGGGGCCTAGAGACCCAGTACTTC.

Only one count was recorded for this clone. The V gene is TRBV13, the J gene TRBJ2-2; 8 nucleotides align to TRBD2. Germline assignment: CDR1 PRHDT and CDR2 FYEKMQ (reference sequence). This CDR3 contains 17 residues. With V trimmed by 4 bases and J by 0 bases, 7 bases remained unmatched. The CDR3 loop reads CASSSEPGLANTGELFF. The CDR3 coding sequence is TGTGCCAGCAGCTCGGAACCGGGACTAGCGAACACCGGGGAGCTGTTTTTT.

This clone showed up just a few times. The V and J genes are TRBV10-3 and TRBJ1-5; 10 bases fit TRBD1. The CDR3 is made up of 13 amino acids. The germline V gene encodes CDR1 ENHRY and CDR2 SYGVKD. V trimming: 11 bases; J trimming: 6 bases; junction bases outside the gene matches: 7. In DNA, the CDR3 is TGTGCCGTCCGACAGGGGGCTGCTCAGCCCCAGCATTTT. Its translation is CAVRQGAAQPQHF.

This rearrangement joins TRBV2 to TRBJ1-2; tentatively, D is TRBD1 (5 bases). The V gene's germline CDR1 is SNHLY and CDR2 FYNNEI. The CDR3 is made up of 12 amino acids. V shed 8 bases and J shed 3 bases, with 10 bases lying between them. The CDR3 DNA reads TGTGCCAGCGAAAGAGGGGACTATGGCTACACCTTC. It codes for CASERGDYGYTF.

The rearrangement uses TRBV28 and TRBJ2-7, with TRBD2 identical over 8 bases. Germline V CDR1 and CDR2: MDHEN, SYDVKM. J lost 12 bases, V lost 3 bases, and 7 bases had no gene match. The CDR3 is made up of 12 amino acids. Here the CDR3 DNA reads TGTGCCAGCAGTTTCCGCGGGGGGTCCCCGTACTTC. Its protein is CASSFRGGSPYF.

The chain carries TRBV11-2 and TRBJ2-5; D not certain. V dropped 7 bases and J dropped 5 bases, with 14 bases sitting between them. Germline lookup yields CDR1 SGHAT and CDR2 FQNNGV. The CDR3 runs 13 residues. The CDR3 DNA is TGTGCCAGCACCATGGCGGCCGGGGAGACCCAGTACTTC. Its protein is CASTMAAGETQYF.

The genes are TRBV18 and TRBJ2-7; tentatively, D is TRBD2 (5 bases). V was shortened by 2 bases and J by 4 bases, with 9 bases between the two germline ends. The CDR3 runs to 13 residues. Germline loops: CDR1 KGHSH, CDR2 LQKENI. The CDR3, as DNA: TGTGCCAGCTCACCAACGACTATGTACGAGCAGTACTTC. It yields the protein CASSPTTMYEQYF.

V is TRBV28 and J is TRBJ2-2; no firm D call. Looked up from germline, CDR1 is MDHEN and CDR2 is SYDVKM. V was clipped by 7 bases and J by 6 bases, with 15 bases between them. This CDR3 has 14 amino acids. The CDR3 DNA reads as TGTGCCAGCATCTCTTCGGGTTGGGCCGGGGAGCTGTTTTTT. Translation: CASISSGWAGELFF.

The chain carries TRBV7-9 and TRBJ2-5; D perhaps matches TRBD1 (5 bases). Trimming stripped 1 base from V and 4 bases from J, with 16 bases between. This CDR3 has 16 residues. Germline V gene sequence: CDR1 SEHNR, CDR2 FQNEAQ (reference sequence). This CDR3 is CASSLGVRVDRETQYF. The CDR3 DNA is TGTGCCAGCAGCTTAGGTGTCAGGGTGGATAGAGAGACCCAGTACTTC.

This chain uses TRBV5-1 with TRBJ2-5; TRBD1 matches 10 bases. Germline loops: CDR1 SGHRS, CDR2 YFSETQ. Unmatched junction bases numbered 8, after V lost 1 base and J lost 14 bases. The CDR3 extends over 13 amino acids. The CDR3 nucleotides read TGCGCCAGCAGCTTGTGGGACAGGGGAGAAGCCTACTTC. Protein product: CASSLWDRGEAYF.

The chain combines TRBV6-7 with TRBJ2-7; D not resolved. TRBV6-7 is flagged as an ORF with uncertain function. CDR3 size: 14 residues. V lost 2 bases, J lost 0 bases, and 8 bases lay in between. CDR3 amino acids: CASSYSCSSYEQYF. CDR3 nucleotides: TGTGCCAGCAGTTACAGCTGTAGCTCCTACGAGCAGTACTTC.

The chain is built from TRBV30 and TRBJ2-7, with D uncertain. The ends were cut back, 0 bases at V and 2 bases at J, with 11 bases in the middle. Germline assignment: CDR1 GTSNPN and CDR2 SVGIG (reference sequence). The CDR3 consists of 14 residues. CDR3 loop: CAWSVRYRTYEQYF. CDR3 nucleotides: TGTGCCTGGAGTGTACGTTACAGAACCTACGAGCAGTACTTC.

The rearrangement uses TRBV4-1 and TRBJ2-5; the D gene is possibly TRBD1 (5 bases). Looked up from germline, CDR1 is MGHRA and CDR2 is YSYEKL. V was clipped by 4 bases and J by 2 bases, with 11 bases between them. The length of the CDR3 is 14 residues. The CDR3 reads CASSRRQLQETQYF. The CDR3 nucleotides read TGCGCCAGCAGCCGGAGACAGCTTCAAGAGACCCAGTACTTC.

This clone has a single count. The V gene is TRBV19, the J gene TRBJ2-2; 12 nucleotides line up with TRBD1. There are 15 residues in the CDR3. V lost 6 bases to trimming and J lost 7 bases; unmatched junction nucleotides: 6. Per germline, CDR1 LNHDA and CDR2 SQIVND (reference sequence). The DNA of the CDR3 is TGTGCCAGTAGATGGGACAGGGGGCTAATCGGGGAGCTGTTTTTT. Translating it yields CASRWDRGLIGELFF. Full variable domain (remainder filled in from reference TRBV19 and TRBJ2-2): DGGITQSPKYLFRKEGQNVTLSCEQNLNHDAMYWYRQDPGQGLRLIYYSQIVNDFQKGDIAEGYSVSREKKESFPLTVTSAQKNPTAFYLCASRWDRGLIGELFFGEGSRLTVL.

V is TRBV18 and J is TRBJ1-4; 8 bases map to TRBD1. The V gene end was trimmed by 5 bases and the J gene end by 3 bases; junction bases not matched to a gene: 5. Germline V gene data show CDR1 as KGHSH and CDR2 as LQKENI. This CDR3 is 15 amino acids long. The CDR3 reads CASSTTGGANEKLFF. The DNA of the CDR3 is TGTGCCAGCTCAACTACAGGGGGAGCTAATGAAAAACTGTTTTTT.

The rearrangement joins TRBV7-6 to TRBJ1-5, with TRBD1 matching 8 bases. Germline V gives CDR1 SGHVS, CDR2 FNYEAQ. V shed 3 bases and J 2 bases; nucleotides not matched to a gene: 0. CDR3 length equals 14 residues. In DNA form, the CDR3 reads TGTGCCAGCAGCTTGACAGGGGGCAATCAGCCCCAGCATTTT. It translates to CASSLTGGNQPQHF.

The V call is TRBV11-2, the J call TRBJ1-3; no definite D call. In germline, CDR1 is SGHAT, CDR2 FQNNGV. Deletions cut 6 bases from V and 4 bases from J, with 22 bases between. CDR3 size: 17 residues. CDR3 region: CASSNGEGAFRGNTIYF. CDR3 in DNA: TGTGCCAGCAGTAACGGAGAGGGAGCGTTCCGAGGAAACACCATATATTTT.

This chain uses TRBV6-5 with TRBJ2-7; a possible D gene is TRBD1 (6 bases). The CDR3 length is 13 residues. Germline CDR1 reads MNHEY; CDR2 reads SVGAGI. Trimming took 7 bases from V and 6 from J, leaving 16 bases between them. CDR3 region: CASKKGRGGEQYF. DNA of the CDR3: TGTGCCAGCAAAAAGGGCAGGGGCGGCGAGCAGTACTTC.

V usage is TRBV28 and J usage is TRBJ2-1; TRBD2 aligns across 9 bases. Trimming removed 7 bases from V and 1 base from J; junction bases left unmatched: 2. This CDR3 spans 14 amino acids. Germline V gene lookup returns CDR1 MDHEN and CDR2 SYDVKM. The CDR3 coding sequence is TGTGCCAGCACTAGCGGGGTATCCTACAATGAGCAGTTCTTC. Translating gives CASTSGVSYNEQFF.

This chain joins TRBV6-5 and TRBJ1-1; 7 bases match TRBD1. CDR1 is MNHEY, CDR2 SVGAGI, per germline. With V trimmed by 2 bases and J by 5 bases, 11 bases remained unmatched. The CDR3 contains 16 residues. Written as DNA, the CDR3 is TGTGCCAGCAGTTACGTCAAGGGGGCGGCGGATACTGAAGCTTTCTTT. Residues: CASSYVKGAADTEAFF.

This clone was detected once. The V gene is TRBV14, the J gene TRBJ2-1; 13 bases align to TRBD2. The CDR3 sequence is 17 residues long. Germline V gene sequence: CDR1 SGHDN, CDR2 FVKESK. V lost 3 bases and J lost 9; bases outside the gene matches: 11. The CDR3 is CASSQVYGLAGESEQFF. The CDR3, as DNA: TGTGCCAGCAGCCAGGTATATGGACTAGCGGGGGAGAGTGAGCAGTTCTTC.

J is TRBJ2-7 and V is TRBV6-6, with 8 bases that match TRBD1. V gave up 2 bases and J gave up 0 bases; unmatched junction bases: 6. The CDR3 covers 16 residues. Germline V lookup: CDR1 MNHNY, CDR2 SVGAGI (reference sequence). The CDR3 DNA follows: TGTGCCAGCAGTTACCTGACAGGGGCTAGCTCCTACGAGCAGTACTTC. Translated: CASSYLTGASSYEQYF.

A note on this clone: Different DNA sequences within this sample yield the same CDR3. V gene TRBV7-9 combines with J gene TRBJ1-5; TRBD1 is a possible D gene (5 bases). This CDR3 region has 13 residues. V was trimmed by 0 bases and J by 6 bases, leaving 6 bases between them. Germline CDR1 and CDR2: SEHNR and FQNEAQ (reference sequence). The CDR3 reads CASSLAGTQPQHF. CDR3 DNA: TGTGCCAGCAGCTTAGCGGGGACTCAGCCCCAGCATTTT.

The CDR3 coding sequence is TGCGCCAGCACCCAGACTAGCGGGAACACCGGGGAGCTGTTTTTT. Its translation: CASTQTSGNTGELFF. The rearrangement joins TRBV5-1 to TRBJ2-2; TRBD2 aligns across 9 bases. V dropped 6 bases and J dropped 1; count of bases not matched to a gene: 4. CDR3 size: 15 residues. The germline gives CDR1 SGHRS, CDR2 YFSETQ.

CDR3 region: CASSPPGGLPGNTIYF. The CDR3 DNA sequence: TGTGCCAGCTCACCACCGGGCGGCCTCCCTGGAAACACCATATATTTT. V is TRBV18 and J is TRBJ1-3; unclear D gene. V was pared by 0 bases and J by 2 bases, with 11 bases between. Germline CDR1 reads KGHSH; CDR2 reads LQKENI. There are 16 residues in the CDR3.

The CDR3 region has the DNA TGTGCCAGCAGTTTATCTCCCCGCGCTAGCGGCTACGAGCAGTACTTC. Translation gives CASSLSPRASGYEQYF. The chain carries TRBV27 and TRBJ2-7, with TRBD2 matching 7 bases. There are 16 residues in the CDR3. Per the germline V gene, CDR1 is MNHEY and CDR2 is SMNVEV (reference sequence). With V trimmed by 0 bases and J by 3 bases, 8 bases remained unmatched.

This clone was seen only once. The chain's CDR3 is CASSEIWGVAEKLFF. CDR3 nucleotide sequence: TGTGCCAGCAGTGAAATATGGGGGGTGGCTGAAAAACTGTTTTTT. The rearrangement links TRBV6-1 to TRBJ1-4; perhaps TRBD1 as D (5 bases). The V and J ends lost 2 bases and 7 bases respectively, with 14 bases between them. Germline CDR1 reads MNHNS; CDR2 reads SASEGT. The CDR3 extends over 15 amino acids.